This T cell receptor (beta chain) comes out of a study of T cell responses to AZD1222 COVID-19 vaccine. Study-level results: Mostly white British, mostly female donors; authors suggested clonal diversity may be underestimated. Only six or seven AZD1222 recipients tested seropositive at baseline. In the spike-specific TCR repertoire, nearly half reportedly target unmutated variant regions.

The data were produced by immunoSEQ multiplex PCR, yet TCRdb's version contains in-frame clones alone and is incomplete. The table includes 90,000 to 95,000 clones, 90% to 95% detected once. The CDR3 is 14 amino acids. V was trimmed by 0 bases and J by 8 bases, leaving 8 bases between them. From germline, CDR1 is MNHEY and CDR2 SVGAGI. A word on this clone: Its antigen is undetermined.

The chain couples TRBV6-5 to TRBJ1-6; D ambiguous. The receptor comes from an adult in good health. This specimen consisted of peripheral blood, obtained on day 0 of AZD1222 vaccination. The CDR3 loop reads CASSYSRKDSPLHF. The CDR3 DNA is TGTGCCAGCAGTTACTCGAGAAAGGATTCACCCCTCCACTTT.